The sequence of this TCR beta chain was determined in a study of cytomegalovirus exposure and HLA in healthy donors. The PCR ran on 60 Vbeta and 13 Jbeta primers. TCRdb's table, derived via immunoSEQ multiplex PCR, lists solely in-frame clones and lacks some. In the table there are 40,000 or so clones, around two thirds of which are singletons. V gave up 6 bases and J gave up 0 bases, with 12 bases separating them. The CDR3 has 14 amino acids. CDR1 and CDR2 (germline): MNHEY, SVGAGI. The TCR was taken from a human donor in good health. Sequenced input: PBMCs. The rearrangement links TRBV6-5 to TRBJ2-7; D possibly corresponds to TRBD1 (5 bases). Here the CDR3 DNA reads TGTGCCAGCAGCCTAGGGGTCAACTCCTACGAGCAGTACTTC. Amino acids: CASSLGVNSYEQYF.